This TCR beta chain comes out of a study of identical twins. Regarding the study as a whole: Conclusions relied on cross-sectional statistical analysis, not following the same donors.

This clonotype was counted between two and nine times. What it binds is not known. Each CDR3 protein is one row after TCRdb ran MiXCR on the 5' RACE reads. The table lists around 480,000 distinct CDR3 sequences, about 13% of them singletons. These records were also assigned to another study, of yellow fever vaccine responses in identical twins.

The specimen was CD4+ T cells sorted from blood. The receptor's source is a woman under 30 in good health.

In DNA, the CDR3 is TGCAGTGCTAGAGATCCCCGGGGGCTAAGCCAAGAGACCCAGTACTTC. Translated, it gives CSARDPRGLSQETQYF. This sequence joins TRBV20-1 and TRBJ2-5, with D perhaps being TRBD1 or TRBD2 (6 bases each). The CDR3 has 16 amino acids. V lost 0 bases to trimming and J lost 1 base, with 15 bases between them. CDR1 is DFQATT, CDR2 SNEGSKA, per germline (reference sequence).